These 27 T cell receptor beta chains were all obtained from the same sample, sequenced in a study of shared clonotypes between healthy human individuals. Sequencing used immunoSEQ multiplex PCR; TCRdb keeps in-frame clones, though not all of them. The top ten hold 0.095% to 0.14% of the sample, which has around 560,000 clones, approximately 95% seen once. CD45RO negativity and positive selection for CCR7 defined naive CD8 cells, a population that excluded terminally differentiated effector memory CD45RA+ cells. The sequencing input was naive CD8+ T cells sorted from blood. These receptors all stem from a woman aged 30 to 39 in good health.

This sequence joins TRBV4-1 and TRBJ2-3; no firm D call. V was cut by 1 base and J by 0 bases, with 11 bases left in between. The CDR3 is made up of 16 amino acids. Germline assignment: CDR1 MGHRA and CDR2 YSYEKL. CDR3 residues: CASSQVVPPSTDTQYF. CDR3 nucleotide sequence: TGCGCCAGCAGCCAAGTAGTCCCTCCGAGCACAGATACGCAGTATTTT.

CDR3 sequence: CASSLGTSGRSEQYF. CDR3 DNA: TGCGCCAGCAGCTTGGGGACTAGCGGGAGAAGCGAGCAGTACTTC. This chain uses TRBV5-1 with TRBJ2-7, with 13 positions matching TRBD2. The CDR3 totals 15 residues. Germline assignment: CDR1 SGHRS and CDR2 YFSETQ. V shed 0 bases and J 6 bases; nucleotides not matched to a gene: 3.

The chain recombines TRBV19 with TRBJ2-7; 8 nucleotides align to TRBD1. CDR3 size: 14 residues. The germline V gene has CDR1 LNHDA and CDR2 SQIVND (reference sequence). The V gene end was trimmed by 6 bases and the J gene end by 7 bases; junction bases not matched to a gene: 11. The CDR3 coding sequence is TGTGCCAGTAGATCCGGACAGGGCAAACGGGAGCAGTACTTC. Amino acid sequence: CASRSGQGKREQYF.

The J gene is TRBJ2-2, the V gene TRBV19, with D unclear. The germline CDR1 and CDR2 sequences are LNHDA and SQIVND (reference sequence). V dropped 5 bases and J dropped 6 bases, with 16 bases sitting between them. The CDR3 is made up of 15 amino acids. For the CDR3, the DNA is TGTGCCAGTAGTCGGAGAGACCCTCTCCCCGGGGAGCTGTTTTTT. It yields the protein CASSRRDPLPGELFF.

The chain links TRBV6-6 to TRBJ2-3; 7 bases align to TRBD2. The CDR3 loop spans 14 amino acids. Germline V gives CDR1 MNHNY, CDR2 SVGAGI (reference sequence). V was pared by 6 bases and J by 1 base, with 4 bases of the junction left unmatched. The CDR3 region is CASSPTSGTDTQYF. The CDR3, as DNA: TGTGCCAGCAGCCCTACTAGCGGCACAGATACGCAGTATTTT.

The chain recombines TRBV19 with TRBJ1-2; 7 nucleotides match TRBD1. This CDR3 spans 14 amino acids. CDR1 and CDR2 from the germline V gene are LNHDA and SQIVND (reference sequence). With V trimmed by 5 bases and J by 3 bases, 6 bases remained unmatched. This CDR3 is CASSFQGVYYGYTF. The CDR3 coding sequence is TGTGCCAGTAGTTTCCAGGGGGTTTACTATGGCTACACCTTC.

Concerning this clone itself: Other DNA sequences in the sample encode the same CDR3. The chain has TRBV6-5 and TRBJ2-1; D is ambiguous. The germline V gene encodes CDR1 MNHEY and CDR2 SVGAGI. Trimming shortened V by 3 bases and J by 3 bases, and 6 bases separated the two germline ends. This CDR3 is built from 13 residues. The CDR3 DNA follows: TGTGCCAGCAGTTATGGGCTCTACAATGAGCAGTTCTTC. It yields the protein CASSYGLYNEQFF.

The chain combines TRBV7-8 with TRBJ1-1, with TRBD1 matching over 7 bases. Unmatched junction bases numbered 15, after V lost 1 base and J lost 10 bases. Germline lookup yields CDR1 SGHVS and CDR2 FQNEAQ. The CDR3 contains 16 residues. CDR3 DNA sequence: TGTGCCAGCAGCTTAGAGGGCCGACAGGGTTCGTTCGTAGCTTTCTTT. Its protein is CASSLEGRQGSFVAFF.

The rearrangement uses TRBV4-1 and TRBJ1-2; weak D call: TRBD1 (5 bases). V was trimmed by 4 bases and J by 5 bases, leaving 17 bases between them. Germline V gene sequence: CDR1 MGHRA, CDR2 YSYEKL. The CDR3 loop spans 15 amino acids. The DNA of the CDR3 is TGCGCCAGCAGCCCCACTACGGGAGGGGATTATGGCTACACCTTC. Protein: CASSPTTGGDYGYTF.

The CDR3 loop reads CASSKREDNEDTQYF. The CDR3 nucleotides are TGTGCCAGCAGCAAAAGGGAGGACAACGAAGATACGCAGTATTTT. V usage is TRBV21-1 and J usage is TRBJ2-3; the table assigns TRBD2, which was not confirmed against the DNA. TRBV21-1 is marked as a pseudogene. The CDR3 covers 15 residues.

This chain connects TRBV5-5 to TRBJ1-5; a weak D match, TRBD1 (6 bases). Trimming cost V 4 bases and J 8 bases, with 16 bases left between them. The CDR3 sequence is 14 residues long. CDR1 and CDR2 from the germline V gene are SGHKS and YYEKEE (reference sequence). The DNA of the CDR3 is TGTGCCAGCAGCCCCGGACATCAGGGGAAGCCCCAGCATTTT. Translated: CASSPGHQGKPQHF.

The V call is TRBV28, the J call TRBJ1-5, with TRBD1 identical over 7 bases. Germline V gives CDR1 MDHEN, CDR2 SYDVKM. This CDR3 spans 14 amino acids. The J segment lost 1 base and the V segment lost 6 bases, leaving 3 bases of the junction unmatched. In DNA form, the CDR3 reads TGTGCCAGCAGCCCGGGACAGAGCAATCAGCCCCAGCATTTT. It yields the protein CASSPGQSNQPQHF. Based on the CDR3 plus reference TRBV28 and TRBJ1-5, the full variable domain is DVKVTQSSRYLVKRTGEKVFLECVQDMDHENMFWYRQDPGLGLRLIYFSYDVKMKEKGDIPEGYSVSREKKERFSLILESASTNQTSMYLCASSPGQSNQPQHFGDGTRLSIL.

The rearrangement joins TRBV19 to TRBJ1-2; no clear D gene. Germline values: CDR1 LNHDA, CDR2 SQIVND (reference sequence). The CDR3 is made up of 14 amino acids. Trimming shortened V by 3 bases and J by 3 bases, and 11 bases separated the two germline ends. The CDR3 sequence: CASSMEGKDYGYTF. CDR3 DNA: TGTGCCAGTAGTATGGAGGGCAAAGACTATGGCTACACCTTC.

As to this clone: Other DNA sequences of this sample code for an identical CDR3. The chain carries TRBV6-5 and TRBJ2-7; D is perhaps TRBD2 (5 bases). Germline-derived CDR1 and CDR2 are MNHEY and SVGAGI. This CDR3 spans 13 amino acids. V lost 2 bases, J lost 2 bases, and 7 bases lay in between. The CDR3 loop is CASSYGRAYEQYF. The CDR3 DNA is TGTGCCAGCAGTTACGGGCGGGCCTACGAGCAGTACTTC.

The CDR3 DNA sequence: TGTGCCAGCAGCTCGCCCCCGACCACTGAAGCTTTCTTT. Translation: CASSSPPTTEAFF. This rearrangement joins TRBV7-9 to TRBJ1-1, with unresolved D. Germline CDR1 reads SEHNR; CDR2 reads FQNEAQ (reference sequence). This CDR3 region has 13 residues. Trimming took off 4 bases at V and 4 bases at J, with 10 bases between the two ends.

CDR3 nucleotide sequence: TGCGCCAGCAGCCAAGTTTCAGGGCTATCATACAATGAGCAGTTCTTC. Its protein product is CASSQVSGLSYNEQFF. The V call is TRBV4-1, the J call TRBJ2-1; TRBD1 is a possible D gene (5 bases). Germline V gene sequence: CDR1 MGHRA, CDR2 YSYEKL. Trimming removed 1 base at V and 4 bases at J, with 14 bases between. The CDR3 runs 16 residues.

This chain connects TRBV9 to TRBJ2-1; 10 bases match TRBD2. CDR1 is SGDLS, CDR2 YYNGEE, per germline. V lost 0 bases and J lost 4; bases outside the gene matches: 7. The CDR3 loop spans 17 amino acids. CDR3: CASSVDSASGRYNEQFF. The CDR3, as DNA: TGTGCCAGCAGCGTAGATAGTGCTAGCGGGAGATACAATGAGCAGTTCTTC.

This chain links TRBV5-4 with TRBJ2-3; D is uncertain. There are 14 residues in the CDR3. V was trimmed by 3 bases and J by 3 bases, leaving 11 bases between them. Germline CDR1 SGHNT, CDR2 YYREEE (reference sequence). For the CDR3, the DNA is TGTGCCAGCAGCTATAGGGTTTCGACAGATACGCAGTATTTT. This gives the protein CASSYRVSTDTQYF.

The CDR3 sequence is CSVERDRPYEQYF. In DNA form, the CDR3 reads TGCAGCGTTGAGCGGGACAGACCCTACGAGCAGTACTTC. This rearrangement joins TRBV29-1 to TRBJ2-5, with D tentatively TRBD1 (7 bases). The last part of the DNA fits TRBJ2-7 better; the J call may be wrong. The CDR3 totals 13 residues. Per germline, CDR1 SQVTM and CDR2 ANQGSEA.

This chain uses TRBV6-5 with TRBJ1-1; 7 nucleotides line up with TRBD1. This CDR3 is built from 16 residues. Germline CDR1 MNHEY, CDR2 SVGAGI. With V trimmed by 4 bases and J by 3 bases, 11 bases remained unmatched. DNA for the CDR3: TGTGCCAGCAGTTCTTCTCTCACAGGGGTGGACACTGAAGCTTTCTTT. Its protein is CASSSSLTGVDTEAFF.

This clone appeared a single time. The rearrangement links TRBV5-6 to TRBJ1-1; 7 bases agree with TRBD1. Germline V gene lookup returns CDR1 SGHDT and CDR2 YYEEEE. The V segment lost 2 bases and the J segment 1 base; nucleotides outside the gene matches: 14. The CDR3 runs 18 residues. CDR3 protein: CASSFRIGTGAPNTEAFF. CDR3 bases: TGTGCCAGCAGCTTTAGGATTGGCACAGGGGCACCGAACACTGAAGCTTTCTTT. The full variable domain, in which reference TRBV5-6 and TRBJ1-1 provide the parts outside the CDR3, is DAGVTQSPTHLIKTRGQQVTLRCSPKSGHDTVSWYQQALGQGPQFIFQYYEEEERQRGNFPDRFSGHQFPNYSSELNVNALLLGDSALYLCASSFRIGTGAPNTEAFFGQGTRLTVV.

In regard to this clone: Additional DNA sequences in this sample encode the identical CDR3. CDR3 in DNA: TGTGCCAGCAGTTTGGGGACTAGCGGCTACGAGCAGTACTTC. Protein sequence: CASSLGTSGYEQYF. This sequence joins TRBV28 and TRBJ2-7, with TRBD2 identical over 11 bases. Germline trimming cut 3 bases from V and 3 bases from J; bases unmatched to any gene: 1. This CDR3 region has 14 residues. Germline CDR1 MDHEN, CDR2 SYDVKM.

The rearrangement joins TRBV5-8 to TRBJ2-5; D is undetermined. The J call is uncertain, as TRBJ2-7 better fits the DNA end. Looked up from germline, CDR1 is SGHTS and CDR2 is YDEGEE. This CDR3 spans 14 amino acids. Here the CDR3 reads CASSLAPLAYEQYF. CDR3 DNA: TGTGCCAGCAGCTTGGCCCCACTCGCCTACGAGCAGTACTTC.

The CDR3 loop reads CASSLGGEQFF. The CDR3 coding sequence is TGTGCCAGCAGCTTAGGGGGGGAGCAGTTCTTC. This rearrangement joins TRBV7-2 to TRBJ2-1; D may be TRBD1 or TRBD2 (5 bases each). CDR1 SGHTA and CDR2 FQGNSA come from the germline V gene. CDR3 length equals 11 residues. V was clipped by 1 base and J by 10 bases, with 5 bases between them.

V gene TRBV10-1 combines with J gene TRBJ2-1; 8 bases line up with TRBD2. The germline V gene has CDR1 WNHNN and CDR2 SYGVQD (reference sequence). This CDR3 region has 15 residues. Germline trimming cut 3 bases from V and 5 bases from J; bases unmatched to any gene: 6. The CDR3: CASSEWTSRDNEQFF. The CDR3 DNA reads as TGCGCCAGCAGTGAATGGACTAGCCGTGACAATGAGCAGTTCTTC.

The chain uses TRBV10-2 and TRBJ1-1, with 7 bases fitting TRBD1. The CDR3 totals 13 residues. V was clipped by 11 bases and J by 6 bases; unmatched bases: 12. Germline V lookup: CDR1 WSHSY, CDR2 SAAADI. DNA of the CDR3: TGCGCCTCCCGGGACAGCCCCGGCGCTGAAGCTTTCTTT. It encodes CASRDSPGAEAFF.

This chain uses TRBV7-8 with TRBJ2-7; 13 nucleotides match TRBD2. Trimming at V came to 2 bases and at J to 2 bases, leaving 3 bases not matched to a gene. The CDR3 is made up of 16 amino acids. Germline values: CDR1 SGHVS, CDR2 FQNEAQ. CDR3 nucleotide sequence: TGTGCCAGCAGCTTAACTAGCGGGAGGGCTGCCTACGAGCAGTACTTC. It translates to CASSLTSGRAAYEQYF.